This TCR beta chain appears in the sequencing data of a study of shared clonotypes between healthy human individuals. Sequencing was performed with immunoSEQ multiplex PCR; in TCRdb, only in-frame clones are kept and a portion is missing. Counted here are a few hundred thousand clones, around 80% occurring once; the ten biggest clones make up approximately 12%. Trimming took 2 bases from V and 0 from J, leaving 15 bases between them. The CDR3 sequence is 17 residues long. Study donors comprised healthy, HIV-negative adults devoid of recent acute infection or vaccination. V usage is TRBV23-1 and J usage is TRBJ2-3, with D unclear. TRBV23-1 is classed as an ORF, of uncertain function. Sample: PBMCs. The source is a woman in her forties in good health. Some clones in this sample may be carry-over from other donors' samples. CDR3 sequence reads: CASSQRYRASSTDTQYF. The CDR3 DNA reads as TGCGCCAGCAGTCAACGTTACCGGGCCTCTAGCACAGATACGCAGTATTTT.